These 14 T cell receptor beta chains share one sample of origin, sequenced in a study of T cells of healthy individuals. TCRdb analysed the 5' RACE reads with MiXCR anew, one entry per CDR3 protein. The data show around 63,000 distinct CDR3 sequences, about 16% seen once. The receptors were sampled from a human donor in good health.

V and J are TRBV27 and TRBJ2-7; TRBD1 agrees at 9 bases. Germline-derived CDR1 and CDR2 are MNHEY and SMNVEV (reference sequence). The CDR3 sequence is 14 residues long. With V trimmed by 6 bases and J by 2 bases, 5 bases remained unmatched. In DNA form, the CDR3 reads TGTGCCAGCAGGGAGGACAGGGGAGCCTACGAGCAGTACTTC. It specifies CASREDRGAYEQYF.

The V and J genes are TRBV4-1 and TRBJ1-6; 8 nucleotides match TRBD1. The V and J ends lost 1 base and 0 bases, in that order; junction bases with no gene match: 11. This CDR3 is 20 amino acids long. Per germline, CDR1 MGHRA and CDR2 YSYEKL. In DNA form, the CDR3 reads TGCGCCAGCAGCCAAGGGGGCCTGACAGGGGCTGGCTCCTATAATTCACCCCTCCACTTT. Its translation is CASSQGGLTGAGSYNSPLHF.

This clonotype was observed at least ten times. The V call is TRBV2, the J call TRBJ2-2; D might be TRBD1 or TRBD2, each matching 5 bases. From germline, CDR1 is SNHLY and CDR2 FYNNEI. V dropped 8 bases and J dropped 4 bases, with 14 bases sitting between them. CDR3 length: 14 amino acids. CDR3 DNA sequence: TGTGCCAGCGTCCTTCGGGGCGGCACCGGGGAGCTGTTTTTT. Translated: CASVLRGGTGELFF.

V and J are TRBV10-3 and TRBJ1-2, with TRBD1 identical over 7 bases. Germline assignment: CDR1 ENHRY and CDR2 SYGVKD. V was pared by 7 bases and J by 5 bases, with 13 bases of the junction left unmatched. This CDR3 is built from 15 residues. The DNA of the CDR3 is TGTGCCATCAACCCGGGACAGCCGAAGATTTATGGCTACACCTTC. Amino acid sequence: CAINPGQPKIYGYTF.

The sample holds one count of this clonotype. This chain joins TRBV5-1 and TRBJ1-1, with 7 bases identical to TRBD1. Germline V gene data show CDR1 as SGHRS and CDR2 as YFSETQ. This CDR3 contains 15 residues. The V and J ends lost 1 base and 2 bases, in that order; junction bases with no gene match: 5. The CDR3 DNA reads as TGCGCCAGCAGCTTGTCTGCAGGGGGAAACACTGAAGCTTTCTTT. Translating gives CASSLSAGGNTEAFF. Supplemented by reference TRBV5-1 and TRBJ1-1, the full variable domain reads KAGVTQTPRYLIKTRGQQVTLSCSPISGHRSVSWYQQTPGQGLQFLFEYFSETQRNKGNFPGRFSGRQFSNSRSEMNVSTLELGDSALYLCASSLSAGGNTEAFFGQGTRLTVV.

In its sample, this clonotype was seen many times. The chain combines TRBV13 with TRBJ2-1, with 13 positions matching TRBD2. V shed 4 bases, J shed 4 bases, and the junction held 13 bases outside the gene matches. This CDR3 has 19 residues. Looked up from germline, CDR1 is PRHDT and CDR2 is FYEKMQ (reference sequence). CDR3 sequence reads: CASSSRRLAGGRPYNEQFF. In DNA form, the CDR3 reads TGTGCCAGCAGCTCAAGGAGACTAGCGGGGGGCCGACCTTACAATGAGCAGTTCTTC.

This clonotype was detected a few times. The chain uses TRBV2 and TRBJ1-1, with 9 bases fitting TRBD1. The CDR3 spans 14 residues. Germline lookup yields CDR1 SNHLY and CDR2 FYNNEI. With V trimmed by 5 bases and J by 6 bases, 7 bases remained unmatched. CDR3 protein: CASSSRTGEAEAFF. CDR3 nucleotide sequence: TGTGCCAGCAGTTCCCGGACAGGGGAAGCTGAAGCTTTCTTT.

The rearrangement links TRBV6-5 to TRBJ1-1, with D tentatively TRBD1 (5 bases). The CDR3 runs to 14 residues. The ends were cut back, 8 bases at V and 0 bases at J, with 13 bases in the middle. Germline loops: CDR1 MNHEY, CDR2 SVGAGI. CDR3 DNA: TGTGCCAGCGGAACTACAGGAATGAACACTGAAGCTTTCTTT. Translation gives CASGTTGMNTEAFF.

This chain joins TRBV7-8 and TRBJ2-7; 8 nucleotides line up with TRBD2. The junction had 8 bases not matched to a gene; V was cut back by 7 bases and J by 6 bases. CDR1 SGHVS and CDR2 FQNEAQ come from the germline V gene. The CDR3 sequence is 13 residues long. The CDR3 DNA reads TGTGCCAGCACCTCGGGGGCGGGGGGCGAGCAGTACTTC. It yields the protein CASTSGAGGEQYF.

This clonotype was detected many times. The genes are TRBV28 and TRBJ2-5, with D possibly being TRBD1 (5 bases). The V and J ends lost 3 bases and 5 bases respectively, with 10 bases between them. The CDR3 contains 13 residues. Germline assignment: CDR1 MDHEN and CDR2 SYDVKM. The CDR3 DNA sequence: TGTGCCAGCAGTTTGGGCAGGGTGGAGACCCAGTACTTC. Its translation: CASSLGRVETQYF.

This clonotype has at least ten counts. V gene TRBV29-1 combines with J gene TRBJ2-7; D unresolved. Germline V gene sequence: CDR1 SQVTM, CDR2 ANQGSEA. V lost 6 bases to trimming and J lost 0 bases, with 15 bases between them. This CDR3 region has 14 residues. DNA for the CDR3: TGCAGCGTCGATGTCGGGCTAAGCTCCTACGAGCAGTACTTC. Protein sequence: CSVDVGLSSYEQYF.

This clonotype was picked up many times. This chain uses TRBV4-1 with TRBJ1-4; a weak D match, TRBD1 (5 bases). This CDR3 comprises 18 residues. The germline gives CDR1 MGHRA, CDR2 YSYEKL. V gave up 0 bases and J gave up 6 bases, with 20 bases separating them. The CDR3 region is CASSQDSSYRMADEKLFF. The CDR3 coding sequence is TGCGCCAGCAGCCAAGATTCGTCCTACAGGATGGCCGATGAAAAACTGTTTTTT.

In its sample, this clonotype was seen many times. The chain links TRBV4-1 to TRBJ2-1; 10 positions agree with TRBD1. The CDR3 covers 17 residues. V trimming: 3 bases; J trimming: 7 bases; junction bases outside the gene matches: 12. Germline CDR1 reads MGHRA; CDR2 reads YSYEKL. CDR3 coding DNA: TGCGCCAGCAGCCACCCCGGAGGAGGACAGGGGGGGAATGAGCAGTTCTTC. This translates into CASSHPGGGQGGNEQFF.

The genes are TRBV27 and TRBJ2-3; maybe TRBD2 (7 bases). The germline V gene encodes CDR1 MNHEY and CDR2 SMNVEV (reference sequence). The CDR3 contains 15 residues. The V end was cut by 1 base, the J end by 4 bases, with 12 bases between. CDR3 DNA sequence: TGTGCCAGCAGTTTATTAGGGGGGAGGGCAGATACGCAGTATTTT. This translates into CASSLLGGRADTQYF.